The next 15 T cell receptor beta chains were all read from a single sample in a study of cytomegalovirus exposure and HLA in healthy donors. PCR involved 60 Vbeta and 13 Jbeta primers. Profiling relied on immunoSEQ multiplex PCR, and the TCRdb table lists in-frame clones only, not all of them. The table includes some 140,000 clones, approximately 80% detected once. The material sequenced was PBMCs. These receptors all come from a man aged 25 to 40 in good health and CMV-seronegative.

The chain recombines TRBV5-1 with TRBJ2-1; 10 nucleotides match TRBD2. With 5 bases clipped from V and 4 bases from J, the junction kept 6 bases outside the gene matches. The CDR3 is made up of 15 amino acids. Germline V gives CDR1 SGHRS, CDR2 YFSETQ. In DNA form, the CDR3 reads TGCGCCAGCAGTCGGACTAGCGGCACTTACAATGAGCAGTTCTTC. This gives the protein CASSRTSGTYNEQFF.

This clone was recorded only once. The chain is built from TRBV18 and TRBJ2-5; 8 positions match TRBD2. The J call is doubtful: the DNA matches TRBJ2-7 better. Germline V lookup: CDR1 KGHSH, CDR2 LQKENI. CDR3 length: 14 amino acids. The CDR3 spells CASSRIAGSYEQYF. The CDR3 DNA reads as TGTGCCAGCTCACGTATAGCGGGGTCCTACGAGCAGTACTTC.

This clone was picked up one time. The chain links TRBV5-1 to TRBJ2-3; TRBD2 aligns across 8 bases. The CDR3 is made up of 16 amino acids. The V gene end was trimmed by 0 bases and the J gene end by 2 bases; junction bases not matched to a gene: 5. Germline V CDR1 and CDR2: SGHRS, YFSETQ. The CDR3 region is CASSLGVAGITDTQYF. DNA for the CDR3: TGCGCCAGCAGCTTGGGGGTAGCGGGGATCACAGATACGCAGTATTTT.

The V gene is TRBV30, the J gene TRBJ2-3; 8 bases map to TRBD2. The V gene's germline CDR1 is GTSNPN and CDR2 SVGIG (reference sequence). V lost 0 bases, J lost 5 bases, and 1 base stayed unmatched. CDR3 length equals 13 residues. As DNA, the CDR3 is TGTGCCTGGAGTGTACGGGAGGGAGATACGCAGTATTTT. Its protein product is CAWSVREGDTQYF.

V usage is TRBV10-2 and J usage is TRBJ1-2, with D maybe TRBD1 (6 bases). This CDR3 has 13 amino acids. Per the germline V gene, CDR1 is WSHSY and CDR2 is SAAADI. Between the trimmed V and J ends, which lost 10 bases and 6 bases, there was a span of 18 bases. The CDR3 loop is CATAQGRLDGYTF. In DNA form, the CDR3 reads TGCGCCACCGCACAGGGCCGGCTCGATGGCTACACCTTC.

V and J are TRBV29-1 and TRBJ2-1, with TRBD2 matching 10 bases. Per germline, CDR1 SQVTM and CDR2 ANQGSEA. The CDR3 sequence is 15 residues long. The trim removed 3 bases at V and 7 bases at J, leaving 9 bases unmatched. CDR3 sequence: CSVDSPSGSWNEQFF. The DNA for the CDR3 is TGCAGCGTTGATTCTCCTAGCGGGAGTTGGAATGAGCAGTTCTTC.

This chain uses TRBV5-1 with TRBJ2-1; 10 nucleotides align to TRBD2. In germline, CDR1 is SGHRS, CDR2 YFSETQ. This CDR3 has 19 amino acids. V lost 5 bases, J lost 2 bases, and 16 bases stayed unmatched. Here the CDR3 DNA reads TGCGCCAGCAGTTCAACTGGAGGGGGGAGCGGGAGGGCCTACAATGAGCAGTTCTTC. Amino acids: CASSSTGGGSGRAYNEQFF.

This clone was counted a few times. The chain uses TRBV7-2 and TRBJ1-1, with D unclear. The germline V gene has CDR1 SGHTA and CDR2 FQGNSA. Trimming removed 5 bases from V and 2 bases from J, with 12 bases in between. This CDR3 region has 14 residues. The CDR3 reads CASSVHPGNTEAFF. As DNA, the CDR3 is TGTGCCAGCAGCGTACATCCGGGAAACACTGAAGCTTTCTTT.

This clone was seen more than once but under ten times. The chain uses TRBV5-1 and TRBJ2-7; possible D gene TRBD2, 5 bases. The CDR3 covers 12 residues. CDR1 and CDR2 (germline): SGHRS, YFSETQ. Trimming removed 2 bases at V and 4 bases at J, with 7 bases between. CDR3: CASSFGEYEQYF. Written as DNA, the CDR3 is TGCGCCAGCAGCTTCGGGGAGTACGAGCAGTACTTC.

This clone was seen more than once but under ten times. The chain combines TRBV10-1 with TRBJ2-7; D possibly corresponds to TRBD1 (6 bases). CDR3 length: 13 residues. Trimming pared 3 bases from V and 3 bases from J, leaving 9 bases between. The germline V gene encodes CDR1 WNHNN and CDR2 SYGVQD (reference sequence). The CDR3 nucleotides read TGCGCCAGCAGTGACACAGGGCTCTACGAGCAGTACTTC. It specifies CASSDTGLYEQYF.

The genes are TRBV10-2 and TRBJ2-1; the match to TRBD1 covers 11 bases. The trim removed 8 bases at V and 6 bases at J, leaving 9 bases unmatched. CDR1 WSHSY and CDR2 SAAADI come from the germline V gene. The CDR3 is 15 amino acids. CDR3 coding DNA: TGCGCCAGCGGCCTGGGGACAGGGGGGCCCAATGAGCAGTTCTTC. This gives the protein CASGLGTGGPNEQFF.

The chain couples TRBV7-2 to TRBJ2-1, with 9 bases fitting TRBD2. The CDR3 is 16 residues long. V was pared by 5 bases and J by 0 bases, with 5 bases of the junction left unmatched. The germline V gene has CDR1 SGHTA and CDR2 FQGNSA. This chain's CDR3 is CASSPFSGSSYNEQFF. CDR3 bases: TGTGCCAGCAGCCCTTTTAGCGGGAGCTCCTACAATGAGCAGTTCTTC.

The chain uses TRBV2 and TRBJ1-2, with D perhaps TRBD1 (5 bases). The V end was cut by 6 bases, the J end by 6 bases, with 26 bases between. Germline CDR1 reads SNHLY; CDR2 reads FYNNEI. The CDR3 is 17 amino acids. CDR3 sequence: CASRPITPSHRIDGYTF. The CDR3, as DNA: TGTGCCAGCAGACCCATTACCCCTTCCCACAGGATAGATGGCTACACCTTC.

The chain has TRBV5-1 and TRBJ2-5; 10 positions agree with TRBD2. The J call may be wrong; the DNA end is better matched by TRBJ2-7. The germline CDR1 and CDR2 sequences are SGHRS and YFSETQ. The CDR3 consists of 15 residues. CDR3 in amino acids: CASSLLGLAVYEQYF. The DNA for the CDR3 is TGCGCCAGCAGCTTACTCGGACTAGCGGTATACGAGCAGTACTTC.

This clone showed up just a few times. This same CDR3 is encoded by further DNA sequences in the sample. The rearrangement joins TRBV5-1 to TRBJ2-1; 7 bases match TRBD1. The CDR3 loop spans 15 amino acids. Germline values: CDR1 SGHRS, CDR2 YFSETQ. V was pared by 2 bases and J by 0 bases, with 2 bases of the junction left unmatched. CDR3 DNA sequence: TGCGCCAGCAGCTTAGGGGACAGCTCCTACAATGAGCAGTTCTTC. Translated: CASSLGDSSYNEQFF.